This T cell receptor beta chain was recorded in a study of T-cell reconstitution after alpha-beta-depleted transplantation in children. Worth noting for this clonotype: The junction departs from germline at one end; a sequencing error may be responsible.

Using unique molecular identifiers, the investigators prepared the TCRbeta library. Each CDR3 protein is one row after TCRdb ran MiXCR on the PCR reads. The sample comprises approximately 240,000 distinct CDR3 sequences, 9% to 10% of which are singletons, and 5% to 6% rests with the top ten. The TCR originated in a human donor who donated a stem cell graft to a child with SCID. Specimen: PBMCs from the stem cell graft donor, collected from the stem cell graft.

The CDR3 DNA reads as TGTGCCTGCAGCCTCATTGTCCGCGGGGGTACCTCCTACGAGCAGTACTTC. This codes for CACSLIVRGGTSYEQYF. The chain combines TRBV7-7 with TRBJ2-7; the match to TRBD2 covers 7 bases. CDR3 length: 17 residues. Germline V gene data show CDR1 as SSHAT and CDR2 as FNYEAQ (reference sequence).